The rows below give T cell receptor beta chains drawn from one sample of a study of identifying expanded T cells in peripheral blood. This table comes from immunoSEQ multiplex PCR, and its TCRdb copy is limited to in-frame clones, with some not included. The sample lists 45,000 to 60,000 clones, approximately 80% occurring once. The sample consisted of blood. The source is a person between 18 and 69 years old in good health. Each CDR3 is given without its conserved first and last residue.

TRBJ1-2 TRBV6-5 ASRPPTGVRGYT
TRBJ1-4 TRBV2 ASSPGRATNEKLF
TRBJ1-1 TRBV7-9 ASSLGTGGVMNTEAF
TRBJ2-7 TRBV6-6 ASSYTLAGIPYEQY
TRBJ1-2 TRBV6-5 ASSKSGTTHYGYT
TRBJ1-2 TRBV5-4 ASSLGQTYGYT
TRBJ2-5 TRBV5-1 ASSLVGLAGLSETQY
TRBJ2-7 TRBV28 ASSLRQYEQY
TRBJ2-7 TRBV6-7 ASSYREAYEQY
TRBJ2-5 TRBV6-5 ASSYSTGNLRETQY
TRBJ2-1 TRBV7-8 ASSPRLEAGDNEQF
TRBJ2-2 TRBV6-1 ASSERAATGELF
TRBJ2-1 TRBV29-1 SVDPDRGTYNEQF
TRBJ1-4 TRBV6-6 ASRPGRLLGEKLF
TRBJ1-2 TRBV5-4 ASSGRDTMYGYT
TRBJ2-2 TRBV5-1 ASRPIGGGELF
TRBJ1-2 TRBV7-8 ASSLDAGQGSSNYGYT
TRBJ2-2 TRBV7-3 ASSPTRRGTGELF
TRBJ2-2 TRBV7-9 ASSLVGNTGELF
TRBJ2-6 TRBV2 ASRKGNGANVLT
TRBJ2-1 TRBV21-1 ASSRTSGRSGEQF
TRBJ2-5 TRBV5-5 ASMPGTRQETQY
TRBJ2-7 TRBV15 ATSRGHRNYEQY
TRBJ2-1 TRBV10-3 AISEATSGRGSEQF
TRBJ2-7 TRBV7-8 ASSLAPIGGRDYEQY
TRBJ1-1 TRBV7-2 ASSSSGTGVKAF
TRBJ2-2 TRBV19 ASCQLGQGAGELF
TRBJ2-7 TRBV7-8 ASSLEGVREQY
TRBJ1-2 TRBV30 ACQDGLYGYT
TRBJ2-5 TRBV19 ASSIVAGGPVTQY
TRBJ2-1 TRBV5-6 ASSAGFEQF
TRBJ1-2 TRBV5-4 ASSLAGQGAYGYT
TRBJ2-2 TRBV18 ASSPPGPRTGELF
TRBJ2-5 TRBV4-1 ASSQRASGTQETQY
TRBJ1-1 TRBV10-2 ASRALTGRTEAF
TRBJ1-2 TRBV5-4 ASSSDNYGYT
TRBJ1-2 TRBV18 ASSSQGADGYT
TRBJ2-5 TRBV5-4 ASSTTSEETQY
TRBJ2-2 TRBV7-9 ASSLYGDPTGELF
TRBJ2-2 TRBV10-2 ASSPSGTGELF
TRBJ1-1 TRBV5-1 ASSQGPGRMNTEAF
TRBJ1-2 TRBV14 ASSQGGGGLGYT